This is a list of T cell receptor beta chains from one sample in a study of human T cells and chemical hapten exposure. Via MiXCR, TCRdb re-called the RACE reads, giving one row per CDR3 protein. The table records 60,000 or so distinct CDR3 sequences, roughly 9.8% of them present only once. Sequencing used whole blood, obtained in connection with sensitization to the hapten diphenylcyclopropenone (DPC). All receptors come from a man between 40 and 49 years old with alopecia areata. Some clones in this sample may be carry-over from other donors' samples. CDR3s include the opening cysteine and the closing phenylalanine or tryptophan. Clone sizes are given selectively: once, few, many, or a class where the clone is expanded.

TRBV18,many,CASSPGYEQFF
TRBV3-1,few,CASSLPPGSPQYF
TRBV11-2,many,CASSSHLLAENTGELFF
TRBV19,few,CASRHRQLYSNQPQHF
TRBV5-1,many,CASSSRTGAYEQYF
TRBV5-5,many,CASSPVAGQVNSPLHF
TRBV7-8,many,CASSPSTTDTQYF
TRBV10-3,few,CAISGASGAPTDTQYF
TRBV6-6,many,CASSGDRGNTEAFF
TRBV11-2,few,CASSLLRISSYNEQFF
TRBV10-2,-,CASSEARLGGGELFF
TRBV9,many,CASSPLGGTPLWDGYTF
TRBV6-2/TRBV6-3,many,CASSFGPGGSGSYEQYF
TRBV7-2,-,CASTPSAGPGTQYF
TRBV3-1,few,CATGGPHTEAFF
TRBV10-3,-,CAISGQTGSTNYGYTF
TRBV5-1,-,CASSFGQLTTGELFF
TRBV18,-,CASSLGERYEQYF
TRBV12-3/TRBV12-4,few,CASSSDPSRTWWGVEQYF
TRBV12-3/TRBV12-4,-,CASSTRDSSRETQYF
TRBV5-1,few,CASSLGRNYGYTF
TRBV19,few,CASIREPEGEQFF
TRBV11-2,-,CASNLQNQETQYF
TRBV3-1,many,CASRTSGSTSTDTQYF
TRBV28,few,CASSFMGSTYEQYF
TRBV9,-,CASSVLPGGVYEQYF
TRBV10-2,few,CASSERTSGSTDTQYF
TRBV21-1,many,CASSSPRPGTGGNFNEQYF
TRBV7-3,many,CASSLTAGNEQFF
TRBV7-2,-,CASSRRGQTYEQYF
TRBV11-2,-,CASSWEYGYTF
TRBV28,many,CASSSLGTGLVGQYF
TRBV12-2,many,CASRLGTRESGELFF
TRBV29-1,many,CSVAGQVNNYGYTF
TRBV28,many,CASSRMGGRVSDYGYTF
TRBV10-3,many,CAISEGAGTVTDTQYF
TRBV6-2/TRBV6-3,few,CASSRSYRDNDNEQFF
TRBV21-1,many,CASSTTRTGTVTGELFF
TRBV6-5,-,CASSYPGTKTQYF
TRBV7-8,many,CASSSTQGGWEQYF
TRBV28,few,CASSLSQDSPLHF
TRBV5-6,many,CASSSLTPGTDYGYTF
TRBV11-2,many,CASSPAPTGNYEQYF
TRBV7-3,many,CASSVGRTHNEQFF
TRBV29-1,few,CSVRGGLSGYEQYF
TRBV10-2,many,CASSGWDSEGYGYTF